These 8 T cell receptor beta chains share one sample of origin, sequenced in a study of long-term antiretroviral therapy in people with HIV. Survey-level resolution applied to immunoSEQ assay v3.0. Repertoires were generated with immunoSEQ multiplex PCR, while TCRdb's copy carries only in-frame clones and drops some. The sample lists 25,000 to 40,000 clones; about 96% were seen once. The source was unsorted PBMCs, collected 6.5 to 6.6 years after starting antiretroviral therapy. The receptors shown here come from a man aged 25-45 years with HIV.

The CDR3 reads CASSQGGGLTDTQYF. CDR3 sequence (DNA): TGTGCCAGCAGCCAAGGCGGGGGGCTCACAGATACGCAGTATTTT. The chain carries TRBV4-2 and TRBJ2-3, with 8 bases matching TRBD2. The V and J ends lost 1 base and 2 bases, in that order; junction bases with no gene match: 2. The CDR3 has 15 amino acids. Germline V gives CDR1 LGHNA, CDR2 YNFKEQ.

The rearrangement links TRBV18 to TRBJ1-2, with D possibly being TRBD1 (5 bases). The V and J ends lost 3 bases and 4 bases respectively, with 18 bases between them. Germline CDR1 is KGHSH and CDR2 is LQKENI. The CDR3 length is 16 residues. CDR3 in amino acids: CASSPDFQGLLYGYTF. CDR3 DNA: TGTGCCAGCTCACCGGACTTCCAGGGACTCCTCTATGGCTACACCTTC.

V usage is TRBV18 and J usage is TRBJ1-2; D ambiguous. The V and J ends lost 3 bases and 2 bases respectively, with 10 bases between them. Germline CDR1 KGHSH, CDR2 LQKENI. The CDR3 extends over 14 amino acids. The DNA for the CDR3 is TGTGCCAGCTCACCTCCCGGGCTAAACTATGGCTACACCTTC. Translation: CASSPPGLNYGYTF. Full variable domain (missing parts from reference TRBV18 and TRBJ1-2): NAGVMQNPRHLVRRRGQEARLRCSPMKGHSHVYWYRQLPEEGLKFMVYLQKENIIDESGMPKERFSAEFPKEGPSILRIQQVVRGDSAAYFCASSPPGLNYGYTFGSGTRLTVV.

The chain uses TRBV30 and TRBJ2-3; a weak D match, TRBD2 (6 bases). Germline lookup yields CDR1 GTSNPN and CDR2 SVGIG (reference sequence). The CDR3 length is 15 residues. V lost 3 bases and J lost 0, with 13 bases in between. CDR3 DNA sequence: TGTGCCTGGAGCCAATGGGGGGACAGCACAGATACGCAGTATTTT. This sequence encodes CAWSQWGDSTDTQYF. Full variable domain (outside the CDR3, taken from reference TRBV30 and TRBJ2-3): SQTIHQWPATLVQPVGSPLSLECTVEGTSNPNLYWYRQAAGRGLQLLFYSVGIGQISSEVPQNLSASRPQDRQFILSSKKLLLSDSGFYLCAWSQWGDSTDTQYFGPGTRLTVL.

The chain couples TRBV7-3 to TRBJ2-7; no firm D call. This CDR3 region has 15 residues. Per the germline V gene, CDR1 is SGHTA and CDR2 is FQGTGA. V was shortened by 4 bases and J by 2 bases, with 15 bases between the two germline ends. The CDR3 nucleotides read TGTGCCAGCAGCTCCGCCCCTGGAGAGACCTACGAGCAGTACTTC. This gives the protein CASSSAPGETYEQYF. The full variable domain, with the rest looked up from reference TRBV7-3 and TRBJ2-7, is GAGVSQTPSNKVTEKGKYVELRCDPISGHTALYWYRQSLGQGPEFLIYFQGTGAADDSGLPNDRFFAVRPEGSVSTLKIQRTERGDSAVYLCASSSAPGETYEQYFGPGTRLTVT.

This clone was seen only once. This rearrangement joins TRBV7-8 to TRBJ2-5; D is unresolved. CDR1 and CDR2 from the germline V gene are SGHVS and FQNEAQ. V lost 5 bases to trimming and J lost 7 bases, with 17 bases between them. The CDR3 runs 14 residues. The CDR3, as DNA: TGTGCCAGCAGCCAACCGATATCCGCCGGGACCCAGTACTTC. It yields the protein CASSQPISAGTQYF.

This chain links TRBV7-9 with TRBJ2-1; 8 bases map to TRBD1. The CDR3 contains 19 residues. The ends lost 5 bases at V and 7 bases at J; junction bases unmatched: 22. Germline loops: CDR1 SEHNR, CDR2 FQNEAQ (reference sequence). The CDR3 DNA sequence: TGTGCCAGCAGCCAGTTGCCTTCGACACAGGGGGTAGAAGGTAATGAGCAGTTCTTC. Translation gives CASSQLPSTQGVEGNEQFF.

The chain is built from TRBV13 and TRBJ2-6; a weak D match, TRBD2 (5 bases). V lost 5 bases, J lost 1 base, and 18 bases lay in between. Germline V lookup: CDR1 PRHDT, CDR2 FYEKMQ (reference sequence). CDR3 length: 18 residues. Here the CDR3 reads CASSPEGGGISGANVLTF. CDR3 coding DNA: TGTGCCAGCAGCCCAGAGGGCGGAGGTATATCTGGGGCCAACGTCCTGACTTTC.